A single sample is the source of the 24 T cell receptor beta chains below, sequenced in a study of blood T cell repertoires in COVID-19. Sequencing was performed with immunoSEQ multiplex PCR; in TCRdb, only in-frame clones are kept and a portion is missing. The table lists about 98,000 clones, more than 60% of them singletons. Sequenced material: peripheral blood. These receptor sequences come from a man in his 70s with acute or convalescent COVID-19.

This chain joins TRBV6-2 or TRBV6-3 and TRBJ1-3; D remains unclear. V dropped 0 bases and J dropped 2 bases, with 14 bases sitting between them. CDR3 length equals 17 residues. CDR1 is MNHEY and CDR2 is SVGEGT in the germline V gene. The CDR3: CASSYSASGGTGNTIYF. CDR3 bases: TGTGCCAGCAGTTACTCTGCGTCAGGAGGGACTGGAAACACCATATATTTT.

The CDR3 is CASSRTGDTEAFF. In nucleotides, the CDR3 is TGTGCCAGCAGCCGGACAGGGGACACTGAAGCTTTCTTT. The rearrangement joins TRBV7-9 to TRBJ1-1; TRBD1 matches at 9 bases. The CDR3 contains 13 residues. V lost 5 bases to trimming and J lost 3 bases; unmatched junction nucleotides: 1. CDR1 is SEHNR, CDR2 FQNEAQ, per germline (reference sequence).

This clone was counted a single time. The chain is built from TRBV30 and TRBJ2-3; D not resolved. With 0 bases removed from V and 1 base from J, the gap between germline ends came to 8 bases. Looked up from germline, CDR1 is GTSNPN and CDR2 is SVGIG (reference sequence). The CDR3 extends over 14 amino acids. CDR3 loop: CAWSVHGGTDTQYF. Written as DNA, the CDR3 is TGTGCCTGGAGTGTACACGGAGGCACAGATACGCAGTATTTT.

The rearrangement links TRBV5-4 to TRBJ1-3; D uncertain. Germline V gives CDR1 SGHNT, CDR2 YYREEE (reference sequence). V lost 4 bases, J lost 0 bases, and 8 bases lay in between. The CDR3 consists of 14 residues. CDR3 loop: CASSRESSGNTIYF. The CDR3 coding sequence is TGTGCCAGCAGCCGCGAGAGCTCTGGAAACACCATATATTTT.

The chain uses TRBV19 and TRBJ1-5; D is unclear. This CDR3 comprises 14 residues. Trimming took 2 bases from V and 0 from J, leaving 5 bases between them. In germline, CDR1 is LNHDA, CDR2 SQIVND (reference sequence). The DNA for the CDR3 is TGTGCCAGTAGTATAACCGGTAGCAATCAGCCCCAGCATTTT. It codes for CASSITGSNQPQHF.

Only a few counts were recorded for this clone. This chain uses TRBV10-3 with TRBJ2-7, with 7 nucleotides matching TRBD2. The J segment lost 7 bases and the V segment lost 11 bases, leaving 14 bases of the junction unmatched. Germline V CDR1 and CDR2: ENHRY, SYGVKD. The CDR3 covers 13 residues. The CDR3 reads CAARSDLGGEQYF. The CDR3 nucleotides read TGTGCCGCCCGATCAGATCTCGGGGGGGAGCAGTACTTC.

The chain employs TRBV11-1 and TRBJ2-2, with 9 bases aligning to TRBD2. The V gene end was trimmed by 4 bases and the J gene end by 7 bases; junction bases not matched to a gene: 10. The germline V gene has CDR1 SGHAT and CDR2 FQDESV (reference sequence). The CDR3 has 16 residues. The CDR3 region has the DNA TGTGCCAGCAGCTCCCTTGCGGGAGGGCCAAACGGGGAGCTGTTTTTT. Translating it yields CASSSLAGGPNGELFF.

J is TRBJ2-1 and V is TRBV5-5; 7 positions agree with TRBD2. CDR1 and CDR2 (germline): SGHKS, YYEKEE (reference sequence). The CDR3 has 13 residues. Trimming at V came to 4 bases and at J to 8 bases, leaving 6 bases not matched to a gene. Written as DNA, the CDR3 is TGTGCCAGCAGCCTAGAGACTAGCTATGAGCAGTTCTTC. Its protein product is CASSLETSYEQFF.

The CDR3 region has the DNA TGTGCCAGCAGCTTAACGCGGTGGGAGGGCCTGACGGGGGAGCTGTTTTTT. Translating gives CASSLTRWEGLTGELFF. V and J are TRBV7-3 and TRBJ2-2, with 7 nucleotides matching TRBD2. Germline V gene lookup returns CDR1 SGHTA and CDR2 FQGTGA. CDR3 length: 17 amino acids. The V segment lost 0 bases and the J segment 8 bases; nucleotides outside the gene matches: 12.

This rearrangement joins TRBV2 to TRBJ2-4, with a tentative D call TRBD1 (5 bases). Germline CDR1 is SNHLY and CDR2 is FYNNEI. The V end was cut by 6 bases, the J end by 5 bases, with 17 bases between. The CDR3 is 15 amino acids. CDR3 sequence (DNA): TGTGCCAGCAGGAAGGAAGGGGTCAGCGAAAACATTCAGTACTTC. Translation gives CASRKEGVSENIQYF.

The chain couples TRBV24-1 to TRBJ2-1; weak D call: TRBD1 (6 bases). The germline V gene encodes CDR1 KGHDR and CDR2 SFDVKD. The V gene lost 2 bases and the J gene lost 0 bases, with 13 bases spanning the gap. This CDR3 is built from 17 residues. This CDR3 is CATSDSPGASSYNEQFF. The DNA of the CDR3 is TGTGCCACCAGTGATTCCCCAGGGGCGAGCTCCTACAATGAGCAGTTCTTC.

J is TRBJ2-2 and V is TRBV4-1; 8 nucleotides line up with TRBD2. CDR3 length equals 18 residues. V trimming: 0 bases; J trimming: 4 bases; junction bases outside the gene matches: 10. The germline V gene has CDR1 MGHRA and CDR2 YSYEKL. CDR3: CASSQDPLTGGRTGELFF. CDR3 nucleotide sequence: TGCGCCAGCAGCCAAGATCCTCTCACGGGAGGGCGCACCGGGGAGCTGTTTTTT.

A remark on this clone: The sample holds other DNA sequences that translate to the same CDR3. The chain employs TRBV19 and TRBJ2-5; D perhaps matches TRBD2 (5 bases). The CDR3 totals 14 residues. The V end lost 2 bases, the J end lost 2 bases, and 9 bases lay between the germline ends. The germline gives CDR1 LNHDA, CDR2 SQIVND (reference sequence). This CDR3 is CASSITGGQETQYF. CDR3 nucleotide sequence: TGTGCCAGTAGTATAACCGGCGGGCAAGAGACCCAGTACTTC.

V gene TRBV28 combines with J gene TRBJ1-1; 7 positions agree with TRBD1. Germline assignment: CDR1 MDHEN and CDR2 SYDVKM. V shed 8 bases and J 1 base; nucleotides not matched to a gene: 1. There are 12 residues in the CDR3. The CDR3 region has the DNA TGTGCCAGCGGACAGGCGAACACTGAAGCTTTCTTT. It specifies CASGQANTEAFF.

CDR3 in DNA: TGTGCCAGCAGCCCCAGACTAGACCCCGGGGAGCTGTTTTTT. It specifies CASSPRLDPGELFF. The genes are TRBV7-8 and TRBJ2-2; the D gene is possibly TRBD2 (6 bases). CDR3 length: 14 residues. Germline CDR1 is SGHVS and CDR2 is FQNEAQ. V shed 5 bases and J shed 6 bases, with 13 bases lying between them.

V usage is TRBV7-9 and J usage is TRBJ2-5; 7 nucleotides match TRBD1. The CDR3 runs 13 residues. V was clipped by 5 bases and J by 5 bases; unmatched bases: 5. From germline, CDR1 is SEHNR and CDR2 FQNEAQ (reference sequence). The CDR3: CASSLQGRETQYF. The CDR3 nucleotides are TGTGCCAGCAGCCTACAGGGGCGGGAGACCCAGTACTTC.

This clone was counted only a few times. The chain joins TRBV7-3 to TRBJ2-1; 8 nucleotides line up with TRBD1. Unmatched junction bases numbered 12, after V lost 5 bases and J lost 6 bases. CDR3 length equals 16 residues. CDR1 and CDR2 (germline): SGHTA, FQGTGA. This CDR3 is CASSPNRQGRINEQFF. The CDR3 nucleotides are TGTGCCAGCAGCCCAAATAGACAGGGGAGGATCAATGAGCAGTTCTTC.

The chain couples TRBV9 to TRBJ2-5, with 10 bases aligning to TRBD2. Germline trimming cut 1 base from V and 3 bases from J; bases unmatched to any gene: 6. Looked up from germline, CDR1 is SGDLS and CDR2 is YYNGEE. The CDR3 loop spans 16 amino acids. The CDR3: CASSVFIAGGEETQYF. DNA for the CDR3: TGTGCCAGCAGCGTATTTATAGCGGGAGGTGAAGAGACCCAGTACTTC.

In its sample, this clone was seen a few times. V is TRBV5-1 and J is TRBJ2-1; 7 bases agree with TRBD2. This CDR3 has 15 amino acids. Germline trimming cut 2 bases from V and 3 bases from J; bases unmatched to any gene: 5. Germline V gene sequence: CDR1 SGHRS, CDR2 YFSETQ. Here the CDR3 DNA reads TGCGCCAGCAGCTTAGGTGGGACTATCTACAATGAGCAGTTCTTC. This codes for CASSLGGTIYNEQFF.

This clone was counted a single time. The chain recombines TRBV7-8 with TRBJ2-5; 9 nucleotides align to TRBD2. Germline trimming cut 3 bases from V and 2 bases from J; bases unmatched to any gene: 4. Germline CDR1 SGHVS, CDR2 FQNEAQ. The CDR3 has 15 residues. The CDR3 DNA reads TGTGCCAGCAGCTTCCGACTAGCGGAGCAAGAGACCCAGTACTTC. As protein: CASSFRLAEQETQYF.

The chain employs TRBV18 and TRBJ2-7; D may be TRBD1 (6 bases). V was trimmed by 4 bases and J by 4 bases, leaving 14 bases between them. CDR1 and CDR2 from the germline V gene are KGHSH and LQKENI. This CDR3 has 14 residues. CDR3 protein: CASSQAGAEYEQYF. For the CDR3, the DNA is TGTGCCAGCTCACAGGCAGGGGCCGAGTACGAGCAGTACTTC.

This rearrangement joins TRBV7-2 to TRBJ1-5, with D possibly being TRBD1 (5 bases). The CDR3 length is 14 residues. The V end lost 5 bases, the J end lost 3 bases, and 11 bases lay between the germline ends. Germline V gives CDR1 SGHTA, CDR2 FQGNSA. CDR3 nucleotides: TGTGCCAGCAGCGATGGAGGGGCCAATCAGCCCCAGCATTTT. As protein: CASSDGGANQPQHF.

This chain links TRBV5-1 with TRBJ2-2, with TRBD1 matching 7 bases. Unmatched junction bases numbered 8, after V lost 4 bases and J lost 2 bases. This CDR3 has 16 residues. The germline CDR1 and CDR2 sequences are SGHRS and YFSETQ. CDR3 nucleotide sequence: TGCGCCAGCAGCCCTGGGACAGCCTTAAACACCGGGGAGCTGTTTTTT. It encodes CASSPGTALNTGELFF.

The chain carries TRBV25-1 and TRBJ2-3, with D possibly TRBD2 on 5 matching bases. Per germline, CDR1 MGHDK and CDR2 SYGVNS. The germline V and J ends were trimmed by 1 base and 7 bases, with 12 bases remaining between them. The CDR3 sequence is 14 residues long. CDR3 in amino acids: CASSEFGSANTQYF. The CDR3 DNA follows: TGTGCCAGCAGTGAATTCGGTAGCGCGAATACGCAGTATTTT. Full variable domain (remainder filled in from reference TRBV25-1 and TRBJ2-3): EADIYQTPRYLVIGTGKKITLECSQTMGHDKMYWYQQDPGMELHLIHYSYGVNSTEKGDLSSESTVSRIRTEHFPLTLESARPSHTSQYLCASSEFGSANTQYFGPGTRLTVL.